This entry lists 8 T cell receptor beta chains sequenced from one sample in a study of blood T cell repertoires in COVID-19. Assay used: immunoSEQ multiplex PCR; TCRdb lists only in-frame clones, some missing. Among 30,000 or so clones listed, roughly nine tenths were seen once. The sample consisted of peripheral blood. Source of these receptors: a human donor with active COVID-19. The donor label of this sample is uncertain.

J is TRBJ2-7 and V is TRBV11-2; 13 bases agree with TRBD2. The junction had 11 bases not matched to a gene; V was cut back by 4 bases and J by 5 bases. The CDR3 extends over 17 amino acids. The germline gives CDR1 SGHAT, CDR2 FQNNGV. As DNA, the CDR3 is TGTGCCAGCAGCTCAGATCCGGGACTAGCGGGGTCCCACGAGCAGTACTTC. It yields the protein CASSSDPGLAGSHEQYF.

The CDR3 region has the DNA TGTGCCAGCAGCCAGGGGGCTTTGCCCCAGCATTTT. Translation: CASSQGALPQHF. The rearrangement uses TRBV3-1 (or the pseudogene TRBV3-2) and TRBJ1-5; D might be TRBD1 (6 bases). The CDR3 consists of 12 residues. Trimming removed 3 bases at V and 9 bases at J, with 9 bases between. Germline V gene lookup returns CDR1 LGHDT and CDR2 YNNKEL (reference sequence).

This clone was counted once. The chain carries TRBV9 and TRBJ2-1; D perhaps matches TRBD2 (6 bases). Germline CDR1 SGDLS, CDR2 YYNGEE. Trimming cost V 8 bases and J 1 base, with 19 bases left between them. The CDR3 totals 16 residues. This CDR3 is CASTAGTPLSYNEQFF. CDR3 DNA: TGTGCCAGTACAGCCGGGACTCCTCTTTCCTACAATGAGCAGTTCTTC.

This sequence joins TRBV7-2 and TRBJ2-1, with D perhaps TRBD2 (6 bases). Trimming left V 5 bases short and J 6 bases short, with 14 bases between. The CDR3 sequence is 14 residues long. Germline CDR1 SGHTA, CDR2 FQGNSA. The CDR3 reads CASSAGLGFNEQFF. For the CDR3, the DNA is TGTGCCAGCAGCGCGGGACTTGGATTCAATGAGCAGTTCTTC.

This chain connects TRBV28 to TRBJ1-5; maybe TRBD1 (6 bases). The V and J ends lost 7 bases and 1 base respectively, with 14 bases between them. The germline CDR1 and CDR2 sequences are MDHEN and SYDVKM. CDR3 length: 15 amino acids. CDR3 residues: CASKSSQGSNQPQHF. CDR3 nucleotide sequence: TGTGCCAGCAAAAGTTCGCAGGGGAGCAATCAGCCCCAGCATTTT.

The chain joins TRBV9 to TRBJ1-1; D unclear. CDR1 and CDR2 from the germline V gene are SGDLS and YYNGEE. V was cut by 0 bases and J by 6 bases, with 6 bases left in between. CDR3 length: 12 residues. This CDR3 is CASSVAGPEAFF. In DNA form, the CDR3 reads TGTGCCAGCAGCGTAGCGGGTCCTGAAGCTTTCTTT.

Written as DNA, the CDR3 is TGCAGCGTTGAGCCAGGGGGCAGTATCTATGGCTACACCTTC. Amino acid sequence: CSVEPGGSIYGYTF. This chain uses TRBV29-1 with TRBJ1-2, with 8 bases that match TRBD1. Germline V gene data show CDR1 as SQVTM and CDR2 as ANQGSEA. The CDR3 has 14 residues. Trimming took 3 bases from V and 4 from J; bases not matched to a gene: 7.

The J gene is TRBJ2-7, the V gene TRBV10-2; D unclear. Deletions cut 0 bases from V and 7 bases from J, with 19 bases between. Germline CDR1 WSHSY, CDR2 SAAADI. This CDR3 region has 16 residues. The CDR3 region has the DNA TGCGCCAGCAGTGAGTCGAGGCGGAGAATTAGGTGGGAGCAGTACTTC. Translated: CASSESRRRIRWEQYF.